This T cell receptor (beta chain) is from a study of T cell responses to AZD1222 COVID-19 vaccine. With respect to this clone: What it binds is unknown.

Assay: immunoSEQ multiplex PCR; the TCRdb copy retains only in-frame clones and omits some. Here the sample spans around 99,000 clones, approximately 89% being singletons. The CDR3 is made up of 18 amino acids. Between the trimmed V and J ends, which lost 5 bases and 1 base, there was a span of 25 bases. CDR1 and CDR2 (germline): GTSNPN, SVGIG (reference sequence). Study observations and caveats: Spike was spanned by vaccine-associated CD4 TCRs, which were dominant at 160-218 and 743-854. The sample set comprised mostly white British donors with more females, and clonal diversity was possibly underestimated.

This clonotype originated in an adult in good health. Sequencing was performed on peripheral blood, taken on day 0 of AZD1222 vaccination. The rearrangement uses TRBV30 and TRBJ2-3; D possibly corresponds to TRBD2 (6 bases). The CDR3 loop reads CAWRPRMPGEGGTDTQYF. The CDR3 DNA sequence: TGTGCCTGGCGTCCTAGAATGCCGGGGGAAGGGGGCACAGATACGCAGTATTTT.